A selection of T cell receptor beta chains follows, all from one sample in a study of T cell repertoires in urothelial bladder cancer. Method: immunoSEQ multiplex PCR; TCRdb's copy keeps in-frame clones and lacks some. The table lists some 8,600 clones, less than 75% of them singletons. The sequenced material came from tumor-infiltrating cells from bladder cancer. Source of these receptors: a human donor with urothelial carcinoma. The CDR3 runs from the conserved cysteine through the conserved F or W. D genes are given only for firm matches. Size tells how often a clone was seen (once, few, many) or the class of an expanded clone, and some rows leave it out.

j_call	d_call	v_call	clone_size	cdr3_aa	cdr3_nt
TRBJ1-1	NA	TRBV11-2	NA	CASSWSGNTEAFF	TGTGCCAGCAGCTGGTCGGGGAACACTGAAGCTTTCTTT
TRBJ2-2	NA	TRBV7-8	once	CASSLEVASNTGELFF	TGTGCCAGCAGCTTAGAAGTTGCTTCCAACACCGGGGAGCTGTTTTTT
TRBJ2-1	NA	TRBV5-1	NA	CASSWDRLDYNEQFF	TGCGCCAGCAGCTGGGATCGACTCGATTACAATGAGCAGTTCTTC
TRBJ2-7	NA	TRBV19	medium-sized	CASRVPNSYEQYF	TGTGCCAGTAGGGTACCCAACTCCTACGAGCAGTACTTC
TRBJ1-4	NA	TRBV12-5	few	CASGLQGLNEKLFF	TGTGCTAGTGGTTTACAGGGCCTTAATGAAAAACTGTTTTTT
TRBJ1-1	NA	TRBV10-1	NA	CASSPGTVNTEAFF	TGCGCCAGCAGCCCCGGGACGGTGAACACTGAAGCTTTCTTT
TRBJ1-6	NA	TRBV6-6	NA	CASSYGAGVGSSPLHF	TGTGCCAGCAGTTACGGGGCCGGGGTAGGATCTTCACCCCTCCACTTT
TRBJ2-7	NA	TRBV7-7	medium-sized	CASSLSETYEQYF	TGTGCCAGCAGCTTATCGGAGACCTACGAGCAGTACTTC
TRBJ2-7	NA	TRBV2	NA	CASRQADIYEQYF	TGTGCCAGTAGACAGGCCGACATCTACGAGCAGTACTTC
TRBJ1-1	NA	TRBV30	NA	CAWRPIVVGTEAFF	TGTGCCTGGAGGCCAATTGTTGTGGGCACTGAAGCTTTCTTT
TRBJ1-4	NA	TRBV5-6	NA	CASSLAEDPLEKLFF	TGTGCCAGCAGCTTGGCGGAAGATCCTCTCGAAAAACTGTTTTTT
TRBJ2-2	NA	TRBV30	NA	CAWETAPGGELFF	TGTGCCTGGGAGACAGCCCCAGGGGGGGAGCTGTTTTTT
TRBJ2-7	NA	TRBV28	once	CASSRDRLTYEQYF	TGTGCCAGCTCCCGGGACCGACTAACCTACGAGCAGTACTTC
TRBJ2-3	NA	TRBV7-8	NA	CASSLSRSRTDTQYF	TGTGCCAGCAGCCTTTCCAGATCCCGCACAGATACGCAGTATTTT
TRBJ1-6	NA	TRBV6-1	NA	CASSELYSPLHF	TGTGCCAGCAGTGAACTTTATTCACCCCTCCACTTT
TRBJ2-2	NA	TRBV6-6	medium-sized	CASSFYTGELFF	TGTGCCAGCAGTTTTTACACCGGGGAGCTGTTTTTT
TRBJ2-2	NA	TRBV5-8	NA	CASRYRNTGELFF	TGTGCCAGCAGGTACAGGAACACCGGGGAGCTGTTTTTT
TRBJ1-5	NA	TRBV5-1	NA	CASSLSGGSNQPQHF	TGCGCCAGCAGCTTGAGCGGGGGGAGCAATCAGCCCCAGCATTTT
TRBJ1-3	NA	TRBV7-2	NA	CASSLATASSGNTIYF	TGTGCCAGCAGCTTAGCGACGGCTAGCTCTGGAAACACCATATATTTT
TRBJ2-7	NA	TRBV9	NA	CASSVNWDGAYEQYF	TGTGCCAGCAGCGTAAACTGGGACGGGGCCTACGAGCAGTACTTC
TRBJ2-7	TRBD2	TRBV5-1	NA	CASSLASAGGYEQYF	TGCGCCAGCAGCTTGGCATCTGCGGGGGGCTACGAGCAGTACTTC
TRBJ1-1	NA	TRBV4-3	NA	CASSQDWGRLSFF	TGCGCCAGCAGCCAAGACTGGGGCAGGCTTTCTTTCTTT
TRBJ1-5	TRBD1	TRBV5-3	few	CARSGGQGTNQPQHF	TGTGCCAGAAGCGGGGGACAGGGTACCAATCAGCCCCAGCATTTT
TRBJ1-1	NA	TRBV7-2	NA	CASSILGTEAFF	NA
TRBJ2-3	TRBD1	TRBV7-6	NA	CASSLVTGGLGTDTQYF	TGTGCCAGCAGCTTAGTGACAGGGGGCCTCGGCACAGATACGCAGTATTTT
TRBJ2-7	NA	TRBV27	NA	CASSLVQGHLYEQYF	TGTGCCAGCAGTTTAGTACAGGGTCACCTCTACGAGCAGTACTTC
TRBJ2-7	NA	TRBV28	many	CASSPIPNLYEQYF	TGTGCCAGCAGTCCCATCCCCAACCTCTACGAGCAGTACTTC
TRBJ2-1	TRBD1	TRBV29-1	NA	CSVEDSRTGAAYNEQFF	TGCAGCGTTGAAGACTCTAGGACAGGGGCAGCCTACAATGAGCAGTTCTTC
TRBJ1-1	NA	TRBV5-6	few	CASSPDVFNTEAFF	TGTGCCAGCAGCCCGGATGTGTTTAACACTGAAGCTTTCTTT
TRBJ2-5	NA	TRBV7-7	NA	CASSLARTNGETQYF	TGTGCCAGCAGCTTAGCGCGGACAAACGGGGAGACCCAGTACTTC
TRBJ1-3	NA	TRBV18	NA	CASSPSRVSGNTIYF	TGTGCCAGCTCACCGTCCAGGGTTTCTGGAAACACCATATATTTT
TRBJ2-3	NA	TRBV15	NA	CATSSQLDTQYF	TGTGCCACCAGCTCTCAGCTGGATACGCAGTATTTT
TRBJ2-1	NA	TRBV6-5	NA	CASRALGLSYNEQFF	TGTGCCAGCAGAGCCCTAGGTCTCTCCTACAATGAGCAGTTCTTC
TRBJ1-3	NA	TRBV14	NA	CASSQYGNTIYF	TGTGCCAGCAGCCAGTATGGAAACACCATATATTTT
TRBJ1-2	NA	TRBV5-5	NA	CASSFDRFGGYTF	TGTGCCAGCAGCTTTGACAGGTTTGGGGGCTACACCTTC
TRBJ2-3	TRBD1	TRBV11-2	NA	CASSFGTGRTDTQYF	TGTGCCAGCAGCTTCGGGACAGGGAGGACAGATACGCAGTATTTT
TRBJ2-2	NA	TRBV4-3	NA	CASSRSGQHQNTGELFF	TGCGCCAGCAGCCGATCCGGACAGCACCAGAACACCGGGGAGCTGTTTTTT
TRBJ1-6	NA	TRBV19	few	CASRPTGVESPLHF	TGTGCCAGTAGACCGACCGGGGTGGAGTCACCCCTCCACTTT
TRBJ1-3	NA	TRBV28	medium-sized	CASSFPPRAEGNTIYF	TGTGCCAGCAGTTTCCCCCCCAGGGCCGAGGGAAACACCATATATTTT
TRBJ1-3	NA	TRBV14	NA	CASSQTASRFGNTIYF	TGTGCCAGCAGCCAAACCGCCTCCAGATTTGGAAACACCATATATTTT